Below are 5 T cell receptor beta chains sequenced from a single sample in a study of regulatory and conventional T cells in RAG deficiency. Here immunoSEQ multiplex PCR was the method, and the copy in TCRdb shows in-frame clones only, minus some. The profile shows 25,000 to 35,000 clones, under 95% of them singletons. The sorted regulatory T cells were CD4+, CD25-high and CD127-low, with genomic DNA sequenced. This same sample was also part of a study on regulatory T cells. That publication notes: Amplification used 52 TRBV primers and 13 TRBJ primers.

The sample consisted of Tregs sorted from blood. The receptors were sampled from a human donor in good health.

This sequence joins TRBV5-6 and TRBJ2-1; D uncertain. The V gene lost 0 bases and the J gene lost 4 bases, with 11 bases spanning the gap. CDR1 SGHDT and CDR2 YYEEEE come from the germline V gene. The CDR3 spans 15 residues. The CDR3 DNA reads TGTGCCAGCAGCTTGGAGGAGTTTCTGTACAATGAGCAGTTCTTC. Its protein product is CASSLEEFLYNEQFF. Based on the CDR3 plus reference TRBV5-6 and TRBJ2-1, the full variable domain is DAGVTQSPTHLIKTRGQQVTLRCSPKSGHDTVSWYQQALGQGPQFIFQYYEEEERQRGNFPDRFSGHQFPNYSSELNVNALLLGDSALYLCASSLEEFLYNEQFFGPGTRLTVL.

The chain employs TRBV30 and TRBJ1-5; D might be TRBD1 (6 bases). The germline V and J ends were trimmed by 4 bases and 7 bases, with 20 bases remaining between them. The CDR3 is 15 residues long. Germline V CDR1 and CDR2: GTSNPN, SVGIG (reference sequence). The CDR3 DNA follows: TGTGCCTGGACCGAAGGGGGGTTAGCCAGCCAGCCCCAGCATTTT. Translating gives CAWTEGGLASQPQHF. Looking up the rest from reference TRBV30 and TRBJ1-5 gives the full variable domain: SQTIHQWPATLVQPVGSPLSLECTVEGTSNPNLYWYRQAAGRGLQLLFYSVGIGQISSEVPQNLSASRPQDRQFILSSKKLLLSDSGFYLCAWTEGGLASQPQHFGDGTRLSIL.

The chain couples TRBV5-1 to TRBJ1-2, with D possibly TRBD1 on 6 matching bases. Germline assignment: CDR1 SGHRS and CDR2 YFSETQ. The V end lost 4 bases, the J end lost 4 bases, and 14 bases lay between the germline ends. This CDR3 is built from 14 residues. CDR3 region: CASSAAGGGYGYTF. As DNA, the CDR3 is TGCGCCAGCAGCGCCGCCGGGGGCGGCTATGGCTACACCTTC.

The chain couples TRBV6-1 to TRBJ1-1; 8 nucleotides match TRBD1. The CDR3 loop spans 14 amino acids. With V trimmed by 6 bases and J by 5 bases, 8 bases remained unmatched. The V gene's germline CDR1 is MNHNS and CDR2 SASEGT. The CDR3 nucleotides are TGTGCCAGCAGATCCGGACAGGGCCGTACTGAAGCTTTCTTT. Translating it yields CASRSGQGRTEAFF.

The rearrangement joins TRBV7-3 to TRBJ1-1, with D possibly being TRBD1 (6 bases). Germline loops: CDR1 SGHTA, CDR2 FQGTGA. CDR3 length equals 14 residues. Between the trimmed V and J ends, which lost 4 bases and 1 base, there was a span of 10 bases. CDR3 loop: CASSWGQTNTEAFF. DNA of the CDR3: TGTGCCAGCAGCTGGGGACAAACGAACACTGAAGCTTTCTTT.